The 6 T cell receptor beta chains below all came from one sample that was sequenced in a study of blood T cell repertoires in COVID-19. The method was immunoSEQ multiplex PCR; TCRdb's version includes in-frame clones alone and lacks a portion of them. The table includes hundreds of thousands of clones, around 90% detected once. The sample taken for sequencing was PBMCs or T cells enriched from blood (not recorded which). The receptors originated from a woman in her twenties or thirties who had recovered from COVID-19.

This chain connects TRBV28 to TRBJ1-3; no reliable D call. The CDR3 contains 13 residues. V lost 2 bases and J 6 bases, leaving 8 bases between the germline ends. Germline CDR1 reads MDHEN; CDR2 reads SYDVKM. CDR3 nucleotides: TGTGCCAGCAGTTTACGAGAGATAAACACCATATATTTT. Translation gives CASSLREINTIYF.

This rearrangement joins TRBV9 to TRBJ2-5, with D possibly matching TRBD2 (5 bases). CDR3 size: 15 residues. Trimming cost V 0 bases and J 4 bases, with 13 bases left between them. CDR1 is SGDLS, CDR2 YYNGEE, per germline. CDR3 protein: CASSVGDAGGETQYF. The CDR3 DNA is TGTGCCAGCAGCGTAGGCGACGCGGGTGGAGAGACCCAGTACTTC. Full variable domain (missing parts from reference TRBV9 and TRBJ2-5): DSGVTQTPKHLITATGQRVTLRCSPRSGDLSVYWYQQSLDQGLQFLIQYYNGEERAKGNILERFSAQQFPDLHSELNLSSLELGDSALYFCASSVGDAGGETQYFGPGTRLLVL.

This clone was recorded a few times. V is TRBV6-5 and J is TRBJ1-6; D unresolved. Germline CDR1 and CDR2: MNHEY and SVGAGI. This CDR3 is 12 amino acids long. The V gene lost 5 bases and the J gene lost 6 bases, with 5 bases spanning the gap. CDR3 coding DNA: TGTGCCAGCAGTCAAATTAATTCACCCCTCCACTTT. Protein product: CASSQINSPLHF.

This clone was seen a few times. The CDR3 loop reads CASSHIQGLKGYTF. The CDR3 bases are TGTGCCAGCAGCCACATACAGGGTCTTAAAGGCTACACCTTC. The V call is TRBV3-1 (or the pseudogene TRBV3-2), the J call TRBJ1-2; D perhaps matches TRBD1 (6 bases). The CDR3 extends over 14 amino acids. Deletions cut 3 bases from V and 8 bases from J, with 16 bases between. Germline V CDR1 and CDR2: LGHDT, YNNKEL (reference sequence).

This chain uses TRBV18 with TRBJ1-1; no clear D gene. Germline assignment: CDR1 KGHSH and CDR2 LQKENI. Trimming removed 0 bases at V and 4 bases at J, with 15 bases between. The CDR3 totals 16 residues. CDR3: CASSPPTQAGSTEAFF. CDR3 sequence (DNA): TGTGCCAGCTCACCACCGACGCAGGCCGGGAGCACTGAAGCTTTCTTT.

The chain carries TRBV6-2 or TRBV6-3 and TRBJ2-1; unclear D gene. V lost 4 bases and J lost 7, with 11 bases in between. Germline V gives CDR1 MNHEY, CDR2 SVGEGT. The CDR3 is 13 amino acids. CDR3 bases: TGTGCCAGCAGTTCTCGAGCTCCAAATGAGCAGTTCTTC. The encoded protein is CASSSRAPNEQFF.